Listed below are T cell receptor beta chains from one sample, sequenced in a study of T-cell memory formation after mild COVID-19. TCRdb reprocessed the 5' RACE reads with MiXCR, giving one entry per CDR3 protein. The sample consists of roughly 150,000 distinct CDR3 sequences, 13% to 15% of them appearing once. The material sequenced was PBMCs or a T cell subset sorted from them (not recorded which). These receptors came from an adult woman who had mild COVID-19 (a few samples of this study predate the infection). Cell type and time point are not known. Each CDR3 is given with its conserved first and last residue. A D gene is named only where the DNA matches it firmly. Only some rows state a clone size, as once, few, many or a class for expanded clones.

v_gene	d_gene	abundance	j_gene	CDR3nt	CDR3aa
TRBV5-5	NA	NA	TRBJ1-2	TGTGCCAGCAGCTTCTTTGTGCTTGACACAGTCTATGGCTACACCTTC	CASSFFVLDTVYGYTF
TRBV2	TRBD2	few	TRBJ2-1	TGTGCCAGCAGTGAATGGACTAGCGGGAGTAATGAGCAGTTCTTC	CASSEWTSGSNEQFF
TRBV4-1	NA	medium-sized	TRBJ1-2	TGCGCCAGCAGCCAAGACCTTTCGCCTGCCAGTTGGGGTGGCTACACCTTC	CASSQDLSPASWGGYTF
TRBV4-3	TRBD2	NA	TRBJ2-1	TGCGCCAGCAGCCAAGATACAGCGGGAGTAAATGAGCAGTTCTTC	CASSQDTAGVNEQFF
TRBV18	NA	NA	TRBJ1-1	TGTGCCAGCTCACCACCGGGTGTTAGGGGAAGTGGTATGAACACTGAAGCTTTCTTT	CASSPPGVRGSGMNTEAFF
TRBV5-1	NA	NA	TRBJ2-1	TGCGCCAGCAGCCGGGGTGGCCGGATAAACTACAATGAGCAGTTCTTC	CASSRGGRINYNEQFF
TRBV4-1	NA	many	TRBJ1-1	TGCGCCAGCAGCCAGAACAGGGCTGAAGCTTTCTTT	CASSQNRAEAFF
TRBV29-1	TRBD2	NA	TRBJ2-7	TGCAGCGTCTTAGCGGGGGAGAACTACGAGCAGTACTTC	CSVLAGENYEQYF
TRBV15	TRBD1	NA	TRBJ2-7	TGTGCCACCAGCAGCCGACAGGGGGAAGAGCAGTACTTC	CATSSRQGEEQYF
TRBV3-1	TRBD1	NA	TRBJ2-3	TGTGCCAGCAGCCAAGAGACGGGACAGCCCGCAGATACGCAGTATTTT	CASSQETGQPADTQYF
TRBV20-1	NA	NA	TRBJ2-3	TGCAGTGCTAGACGCGTCTCGGATGATACGCAGTATTTT	CSARRVSDDTQYF
TRBV4-1	NA	NA	TRBJ1-5	TGCGCCAGCAGCTACGGACCTGGGGGGGCTCAGCCCCAGCATTTT	CASSYGPGGAQPQHF
TRBV6-2/TRBV6-3	TRBD2	NA	TRBJ2-1	TGTGCCAGCAGTGCCGCAGTGGCGGGAGGGTTAAGCTCCTACAATGAGCAGTTCTTC	CASSAAVAGGLSSYNEQFF
TRBV7-9	NA	few	TRBJ2-5	TGTGCCAGCAGCTCGGCAGATGAGACCCAGTACTTC	CASSSADETQYF
TRBV12-3/TRBV12-4	NA	few	TRBJ2-5	TGTGCCAGCAGGGGGAACCAAGAGACCCAGTACTTC	CASRGNQETQYF
TRBV15	TRBD2	NA	TRBJ2-5	TGTGCCACCAGCCGGGGGAGTGGGGGAGGGAGCATTTTTGCCCAGTACTTC	CATSRGSGGGSIFAQYF
TRBV20-1	NA	NA	TRBJ1-1	TGCAGTGCCGACGAGGACGGGACAAGGAGGAACACTGAAGCTTTCTTT	CSADEDGTRRNTEAFF
TRBV4-1	TRBD1	NA	TRBJ2-2	TGCGCCAGCAGCCAAGACGGGACAGGGTCTGGGTCCGGGGAGCTGTTTTTT	CASSQDGTGSGSGELFF
TRBV11-2	NA	NA	TRBJ2-7	TGTGCCAGCAGCTTAGTCGGTACGGGATACTCCTACGAGCAGTACTTC	CASSLVGTGYSYEQYF
TRBV23-1	NA	NA	TRBJ2-7	TGCGCCAGCAGTCGGGGAGCTGGCAGAACCGCCCCGTACGAGCAGTACTTC	CASSRGAGRTAPYEQYF
TRBV7-3	TRBD1	NA	TRBJ1-1	TGTGCCAGCAGCTCGACGACAGGGTCTGAAGCTTTCTTT	CASSSTTGSEAFF
TRBV20-1	NA	few	TRBJ1-5	TGCAGTGCTAGAGATCCCCTAGACAGGAGCAATCAGCCCCAGCATTTT	CSARDPLDRSNQPQHF
TRBV4-2	TRBD1	NA	TRBJ2-7	TGTGCCAGCAGCCAAGAGGTGACAGGGTACTCCTACGAGCAGTACTTC	CASSQEVTGYSYEQYF
TRBV5-1	TRBD1	few	TRBJ2-7	TGCGCCAGCAGCTTCGAACAGGGGGCAGTTATCTACGAGCAGTACTTC	CASSFEQGAVIYEQYF
TRBV19	NA	few	TRBJ2-1	TGTGCCAGTAGTGCTTCCTGGGGGCCTAGGTACAATGAGCAGTTCTTC	CASSASWGPRYNEQFF
TRBV20-1	TRBD1	few	TRBJ2-7	TGCAGTGCAAGAGACAGGGCTTACTACGAGCAGTACTTC	CSARDRAYYEQYF
TRBV5-1	NA	few	TRBJ2-7	TGCGCCAGCAGCTTGGATGAGGGGTTCTACGAGCAGTACTTC	CASSLDEGFYEQYF
TRBV7-9	TRBD2	few	TRBJ2-3	TGTGCCAGCAGCTTAGGGACTAGCGGCACAGATACGCAGTATTTT	CASSLGTSGTDTQYF
TRBV19	TRBD1	few	TRBJ1-2	TGTGCCAGCGCTGACAGGGGAGAGGGCTACACCTTC	CASADRGEGYTF
TRBV2	NA	many	TRBJ2-3	TGTGCCAGCAGTCCTGGGGTCCGTAGCACAGATACGCAGTATTTT	CASSPGVRSTDTQYF
TRBV24-1	NA	NA	TRBJ2-5	TGTGCCACCAGCCATTGGACCACCCCGGAGACCCAGTACTTC	CATSHWTTPETQYF
TRBV15	NA	NA	TRBJ1-6	TGTGCCACCAGCAGTAGGGAGATGGATTCACCCCTCCACTTT	CATSSREMDSPLHF
TRBV29-1	NA	many	TRBJ2-1	TGCAGCGGAAGCCAGACCGCCGAGTGGCTGGGTGAGCAGTTCTTC	CSGSQTAEWLGEQFF
TRBV7-9	NA	many	TRBJ2-6	TGTGCCAGCAGCTTAGATGTCGGTCACTCTGGGGCCAACGTCCTGACTTTC	CASSLDVGHSGANVLTF
TRBV15	TRBD2	NA	TRBJ2-7	TGTGCCACCAGGGGGACTAGCGGCTACGAGCAGTACTTC	CATRGTSGYEQYF
TRBV13	TRBD1	NA	TRBJ2-7	TGTGCCAGCAGCCTCAGACAGGGGGGGACCTACGAGCAGTACTTC	CASSLRQGGTYEQYF
TRBV12-3/TRBV12-4	TRBD2	many	TRBJ2-3	TGTGCCAGCAGAATAGCGGGCGGTAGCACAGATACGCAGTATTTT	CASRIAGGSTDTQYF
TRBV6-6	NA	few	TRBJ2-3	TGTGCCAGCAGTTACTCTGTCTGGGGGGCTATGGAAGATACGCAGTATTTT	CASSYSVWGAMEDTQYF
TRBV7-9	NA	NA	TRBJ1-4	TGTGCCAGCAGCTTTCTCCGCAGTGATGAAAAACTGTTTTTT	CASSFLRSDEKLFF
TRBV9	TRBD2	few	TRBJ2-7	TGTGCCAGCAGCATGAGACTAGCGGGGGGGCTCAGCGAGCAGTACTTC	CASSMRLAGGLSEQYF
TRBV6-1	TRBD2	NA	TRBJ2-7	TGTGCCAGCAGTGAGCTTAGCGGGACTTTCCACGAGCAGTACTTC	CASSELSGTFHEQYF
TRBV6-5	NA	NA	TRBJ1-1	TGTGCCAGCAGCCCCGTAAGACAATGGGGGGCGAGCACTGAAGCTTTCTTT	CASSPVRQWGASTEAFF
TRBV20-1	NA	few	TRBJ1-1	TGCAGTGCTAGATCCCGGGGGAACACTGAAGCTTTCTTT	CSARSRGNTEAFF
TRBV12-3/TRBV12-4	NA	NA	TRBJ2-3	TGTGCCAGCAGTTTAATCGCGGAGGGGCGTGCGCAGTATTTT	CASSLIAEGRAQYF
TRBV20-1	NA	few	TRBJ2-7	TGCAGTGCTACAGAGTTGGGGATCCATTACGAGCAGTACTTC	CSATELGIHYEQYF
TRBV7-6	TRBD2	many	TRBJ2-3	TGTGCCAGCAGCTCCTCGGGCGGGAGGGATGCAGATACGCAGTATTTT	CASSSSGGRDADTQYF
TRBV6-6	NA	NA	TRBJ2-6	TGTGCCAGCAGTTCGACAGGTAGCCCTCCTGGGGCCAACGTCCTGACTTTC	CASSSTGSPPGANVLTF
TRBV7-9	NA	NA	TRBJ1-2	TGTGCCAGCAGCTTAGATCTATTACGCGGCTACACCTTC	CASSLDLLRGYTF
TRBV5-1	NA	few	TRBJ2-7	TGCGCCAGCAGCTTGTCGGCAGGCTACGAGCAGTACTTC	CASSLSAGYEQYF
TRBV20-1	NA	NA	TRBJ2-1	TGCAGTGCTCATCACCGGTTGGGTAGCAATGAGCAGTTCTTC	CSAHHRLGSNEQFF
TRBV12-3/TRBV12-4	NA	few	TRBJ1-5	TGTGCCAGCAGTTCGAGGGGGGGCATCAATCAGCCCCAGCATTTT	CASSSRGGINQPQHF
TRBV5-1	TRBD2	many	TRBJ2-7	TGCGCCAGCAGCTTGGAGGCTAGCGGGAGCTACGAGCAGTACTTC	CASSLEASGSYEQYF
TRBV10-2	TRBD1	few	TRBJ1-6	TGCGCCAGCAGTAATACAGGGGGTATTCCACCCCTCCACTTT	CASSNTGGIPPLHF
TRBV7-6	TRBD2	NA	TRBJ2-3	TGTGCCAGCAGCTTAGGGACTAGCGGGAGTGGTACGCAGTATTTT	CASSLGTSGSGTQYF
TRBV4-2	TRBD1	few	TRBJ2-7	TGTGCCAGCAGCCAAGAGGACGAGGGGGCTCGACTTTGGGAGCAGTACTTC	CASSQEDEGARLWEQYF
TRBV11-3	TRBD2	few	TRBJ2-4	TGTGCCAGCAGCCCTCTCACTAGCGGTAGAAACATTCAGTACTTC	CASSPLTSGRNIQYF